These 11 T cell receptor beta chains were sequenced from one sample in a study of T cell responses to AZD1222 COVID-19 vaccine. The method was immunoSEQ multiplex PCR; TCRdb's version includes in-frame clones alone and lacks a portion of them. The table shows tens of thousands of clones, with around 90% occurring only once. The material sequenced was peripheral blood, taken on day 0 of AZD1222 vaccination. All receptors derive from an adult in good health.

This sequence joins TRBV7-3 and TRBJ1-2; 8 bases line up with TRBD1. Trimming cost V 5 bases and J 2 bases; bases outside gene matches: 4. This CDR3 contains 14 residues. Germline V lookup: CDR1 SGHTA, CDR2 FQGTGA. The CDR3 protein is CASSLRQGNYGYTF. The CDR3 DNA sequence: TGTGCCAGCAGCCTGAGACAGGGGAACTATGGCTACACCTTC.

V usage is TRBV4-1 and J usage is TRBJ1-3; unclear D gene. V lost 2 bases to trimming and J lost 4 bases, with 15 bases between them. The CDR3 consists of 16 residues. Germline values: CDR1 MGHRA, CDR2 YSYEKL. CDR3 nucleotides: TGCGCCAGCAGCCAACCCTCAAAATCCCGAGGAAACACCATATATTTT. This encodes CASSQPSKSRGNTIYF.

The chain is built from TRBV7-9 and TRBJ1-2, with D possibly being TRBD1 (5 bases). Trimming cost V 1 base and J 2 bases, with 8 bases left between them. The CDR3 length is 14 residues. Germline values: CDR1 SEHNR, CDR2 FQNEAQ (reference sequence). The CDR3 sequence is CASSLVEGNYGYTF. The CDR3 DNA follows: TGTGCCAGCAGCTTAGTGGAGGGGAACTATGGCTACACCTTC.

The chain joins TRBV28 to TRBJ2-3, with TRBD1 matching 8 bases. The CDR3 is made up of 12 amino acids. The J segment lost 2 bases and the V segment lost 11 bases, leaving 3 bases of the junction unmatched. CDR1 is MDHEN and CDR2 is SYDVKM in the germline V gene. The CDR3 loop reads CAHRGNTDTQYF. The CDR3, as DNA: TGTGCCCACAGGGGGAACACAGATACGCAGTATTTT. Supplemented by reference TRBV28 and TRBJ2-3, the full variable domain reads DVKVTQSSRYLVKRTGEKVFLECVQDMDHENMFWYRQDPGLGLRLIYFSYDVKMKEKGDIPEGYSVSREKKERFSLILESASTNQTSMYLCAHRGNTDTQYFGPGTRLTVL.

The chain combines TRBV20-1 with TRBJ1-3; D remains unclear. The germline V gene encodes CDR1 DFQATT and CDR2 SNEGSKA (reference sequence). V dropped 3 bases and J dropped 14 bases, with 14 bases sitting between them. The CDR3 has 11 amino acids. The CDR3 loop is CSASQETDLYF. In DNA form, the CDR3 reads TGCAGTGCTAGTCAGGAGACGGATTTATATTTT.

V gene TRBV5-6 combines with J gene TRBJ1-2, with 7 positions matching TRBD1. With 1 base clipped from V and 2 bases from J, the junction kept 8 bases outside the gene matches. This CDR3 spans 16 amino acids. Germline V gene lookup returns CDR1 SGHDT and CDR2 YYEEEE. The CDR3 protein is CASSLTGVTINYGYTF. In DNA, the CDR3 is TGTGCCAGCAGCTTGACAGGGGTCACTATCAACTATGGCTACACCTTC.

The CDR3, as DNA: TGCGCCAGCAGCCAAGAATGGCACATAAGTTATGGCTACACCTTC. Translating gives CASSQEWHISYGYTF. This chain joins TRBV4-3 and TRBJ1-2; no clear D gene. CDR1 and CDR2 (germline): LGHNA, YSLEER. CDR3 length equals 15 residues. V was pared by 0 bases and J by 5 bases, with 13 bases between.

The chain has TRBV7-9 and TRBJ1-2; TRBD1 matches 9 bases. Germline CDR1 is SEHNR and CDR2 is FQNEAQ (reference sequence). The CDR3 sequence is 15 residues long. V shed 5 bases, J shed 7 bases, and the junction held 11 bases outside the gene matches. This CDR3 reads CASSPGQGYETGYTF. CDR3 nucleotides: TGTGCCAGCAGCCCCGGACAGGGGTATGAAACTGGCTACACCTTC.

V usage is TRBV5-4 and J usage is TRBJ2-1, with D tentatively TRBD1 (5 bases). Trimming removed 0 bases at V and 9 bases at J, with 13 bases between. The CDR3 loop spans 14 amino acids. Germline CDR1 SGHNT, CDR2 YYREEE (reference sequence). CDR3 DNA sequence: TGTGCCAGCAGCTTGGAACAGGTAATGGCTGAGCAGTTCTTC. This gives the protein CASSLEQVMAEQFF.

CDR3 region: CASSLGPGLMSYEQYF. The CDR3 DNA reads TGTGCCAGCAGCTTAGGCCCGGGACTGATGAGCTACGAGCAGTACTTC. The chain combines TRBV11-2 with TRBJ2-7, with D possibly matching TRBD2 (6 bases). Germline V gene lookup returns CDR1 SGHAT and CDR2 FQNNGV. The CDR3 spans 16 residues. Trimming took off 1 base at V and 3 bases at J, with 16 bases between the two ends.

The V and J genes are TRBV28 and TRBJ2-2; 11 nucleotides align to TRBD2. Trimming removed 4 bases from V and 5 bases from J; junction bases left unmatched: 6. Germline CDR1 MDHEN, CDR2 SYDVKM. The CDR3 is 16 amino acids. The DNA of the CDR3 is TGTGCCAGCAGTTCCAATCTAGCGGGGGGTACCGGGGAGCTGTTTTTT. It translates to CASSSNLAGGTGELFF.